This is a list of T cell receptor beta chains from one sample in a study of metastatic and nonmetastatic thyroid tumors. TCRdb re-called clones from the PCR reads using MiXCR. This sample has 15,000 to 20,000 clones, with approximately 20% found just once. Sequencing input: adjacent normal tissue. These receptors originate from a female donor with papillary thyroid cancer or a benign thyroid nodule (not recorded which). Some clones in this sample may be carry-over from other donors' samples. Both conserved end residues are part of each CDR3. The D gene is left open where the match is weak. Size is omitted from some rows. Given values are once, few, many or a class for expanded clones.

v_gene,d_gene,abundance,j_gene,CDR3aa,CDR3nt
TRBV3-1,NA,many,TRBJ2-7,CASSQTTGEQYF,TGTGCCAGCAGCCAGACTACCGGGGAGCAGTACTTC
TRBV20-1,TRBD1,NA,TRBJ1-2,CSARDWAGGGYRYTF,TGCAGTGCTAGAGATTGGGCAGGGGGAGGCTATCGCTACACCTTC
TRBV20-1,NA,few,TRBJ1-5,CSARVSSGGNQPQHF,TGCAGTGCTAGAGTAAGTTCCGGTGGCAATCAGCCCCAGCATTTT
TRBV20-1,TRBD1,NA,TRBJ2-1,CSAIRQGSYNEQFF,TGCAGTGCTATTCGACAGGGGTCCTACAATGAGCAGTTCTTC
TRBV6-1,NA,few,TRBJ1-4,CASSDEPATNEKLFF,TGTGCCAGCAGTGATGAACCCGCAACTAATGAAAAACTGTTTTTT
TRBV5-6,NA,many,TRBJ2-7,CASSSLPDPTSYEQYF,TGTGCCAGCAGCTCATTGCCGGACCCGACCTCCTACGAGCAGTACTTC
TRBV20-1,TRBD1,NA,TRBJ1-1,CSARRGQGTNTEAFF,TGCAGTGCTAGACGGGGACAGGGAACGAACACTGAAGCTTTCTTT
TRBV11-2,TRBD2,few,TRBJ2-1,CASSRRGTNLFF,TGTGCCAGCAGCCGCCGGGGGACTAATCTGTTCTTC
TRBV5-5,TRBD2,few,TRBJ2-2,CASSRGLGSGDGELFF,TGTGCCAGCAGCCGGGGACTCGGGAGCGGGGACGGGGAGCTGTTTTTT
TRBV27,TRBD1,once,TRBJ2-3,CASSLSGTGTRTSTDTQYF,TGTGCCAGCAGTTTATCTGGGACAGGGACAAGAACAAGCACAGATACGCAGTATTTT
TRBV7-3,TRBD1,large,TRBJ2-6,CASSPRTGTLRSGANVLTF,TGTGCCAGCAGCCCGCGGACAGGGACGCTAAGGTCTGGGGCCAACGTCCTGACTTTC
TRBV18,TRBD2,NA,TRBJ2-3,CASSRDYLSTDTQYF,TGTGCCAGCTCAAGGGACTACCTTAGCACAGATACGCAGTATTTT
TRBV27,NA,NA,TRBJ2-1,CASSYTRMWGNEQFF,TGTGCCAGCAGTTACACTAGGATGTGGGGGAATGAGCAGTTCTTC
TRBV20-1,NA,few,TRBJ2-3,CSATTNGISTDTQYF,TGCAGTGCTACCACCAATGGCATTAGCACAGATACGCAGTATTTT
TRBV15,TRBD2,NA,TRBJ2-1,CATTDLTSDNEQFF,TGTGCCACCACCGACCTAACTAGCGACAATGAGCAGTTCTTC
TRBV11-1,NA,few,TRBJ2-1,CASSFTRLVHEQFF,TGTGCCAGCAGCTTTACACGGTTGGTCCATGAGCAGTTCTTC
TRBV6-5,TRBD2,few,TRBJ2-5,CASSYSGGIQETQYF,TGTGCCAGCAGTTATTCGGGGGGGATCCAAGAGACCCAGTACTTC
TRBV20-1,NA,NA,TRBJ1-1,CSAKKGRLRTEAFF,TGCAGTGCTAAAAAGGGACGACTCCGGACTGAAGCTTTCTTT
TRBV11-3,NA,NA,TRBJ2-5,CASSLGWREETQYF,TGTGCCAGCAGCTTAGGCTGGAGGGAAGAGACCCAGTACTTC
TRBV6-1,NA,NA,TRBJ1-5,CASSRMRDQPQHF,TGTGCCAGCAGTAGGATGAGGGATCAGCCCCAGCATTTT
TRBV20-1,TRBD2,few,TRBJ2-1,CSVNGLAGVVNENEQFF,TGCAGTGTCAACGGACTAGCGGGAGTAGTAAACGAAAATGAGCAGTTCTTC
TRBV20-1,TRBD2,NA,TRBJ2-7,CSAGRTSSGYEQYF,TGCAGTGCTGGACGGACTAGCTCCGGGTACGAGCAGTACTTC
TRBV30,NA,few,TRBJ2-1,CAWNRRSNEQFF,TGTGCCTGGAACAGGAGAAGCAATGAGCAGTTCTTC
TRBV20-1,NA,NA,TRBJ1-5,CSAPTGTGQPQHF,TGCAGTGCTCCCACAGGGACCGGTCAGCCCCAGCATTTT
TRBV6-1,TRBD1,NA,TRBJ1-5,CASSPYSQGFNQPQHF,TGTGCCAGCAGCCCCTACTCACAGGGGTTTAATCAGCCCCAGCATTTT
TRBV27,NA,many,TRBJ1-1,CASSLRPPQGNTEAFF,TGTGCCAGCAGTTTAAGGCCCCCTCAGGGTAACACTGAAGCTTTCTTT
TRBV5-1,NA,NA,TRBJ1-2,CASSLVAGDGYTF,TGCGCCAGCAGCTTGGTGGCAGGGGATGGCTACACCTTC
TRBV7-9,NA,NA,TRBJ2-3,CASSGWTPDTQYF,TGTGCCAGCAGCGGATGGACCCCGGATACGCAGTATTTT
TRBV19,NA,few,TRBJ1-5,CASSPGNQLLRVPQHF,TGTGCCAGTAGTCCCGGAAACCAGTTACTTCGTGTGCCCCAGCATTTT
TRBV6-1,NA,NA,TRBJ2-5,CASSPLGGPQETQYF,TGTGCCAGCAGTCCGCTTGGGGGCCCTCAAGAGACCCAGTACTTC
TRBV5-5,NA,NA,TRBJ2-2,CASSFLPASGELFF,TGTGCCAGCAGCTTTCTCCCCGCATCCGGGGAGCTGTTTTTT
TRBV27,TRBD2,few,TRBJ2-7,CASSWTSGRGEQYF,TGTGCCAGCAGTTGGACTAGCGGGAGAGGCGAGCAGTACTTC
TRBV12-3/TRBV12-4,NA,few,TRBJ1-1,CASSPKSYTEAFF,TGTGCCAGCAGCCCGAAAAGCTACACTGAAGCTTTCTTT
TRBV2,NA,NA,TRBJ1-1,CAGTIWGNTEAFF,TGTGCCGGCACCATTTGGGGCAACACTGAAGCTTTCTTT
TRBV6-1,NA,few,TRBJ1-1,CASSEGGGQTEAFF,TGTGCCAGCAGTGAAGGAGGGGGACAAACTGAAGCTTTCTTT
TRBV20-1,TRBD1,few,TRBJ1-4,CSARDLLTGDEKLFF,TGCAGTGCTAGAGATCTTTTAACAGGGGATGAAAAACTGTTTTTT
TRBV27,NA,NA,TRBJ2-7,CASSLSFTFSYEQYF,TGTGCCAGCAGTTTATCCTTTACCTTCTCCTACGAGCAGTACTTC
TRBV20-1,TRBD2,NA,TRBJ2-7,CSAPRAGEAYEQYF,TGCAGTGCTCCCCGAGCGGGAGAAGCCTACGAGCAGTACTTC
TRBV2,TRBD2,few,TRBJ2-7,CASSLADFYEQYF,TGTGCCAGCAGTCTAGCGGACTTCTACGAGCAGTACTTC
TRBV9,NA,few,TRBJ2-3,CASSSRQGRTDTQYF,TGTGCCAGCAGCTCCAGGCAGGGGAGGACAGATACGCAGTATTTT
TRBV27,NA,NA,TRBJ2-7,CASSRDGGRLEQYF,TGTGCCAGCAGCAGGGACGGGGGAAGGCTCGAGCAGTACTTC
TRBV27,NA,few,TRBJ1-6,CASSPRGKRYNSPLHF,TGTGCCAGCAGTCCCCGGGGGAAGAGATATAATTCACCCCTCCACTTT
TRBV7-3,NA,many,TRBJ2-6,CASSLIPAGAFSGANVLTF,TGTGCCAGCAGCTTAATTCCTGCGGGGGCTTTCTCTGGGGCCAACGTCCTGACTTTC
TRBV20-1,TRBD1,NA,TRBJ1-2,CSARLTGTNYGYTF,TGCAGTGCTAGGCTGACAGGGACTAACTATGGCTACACCTTC
TRBV27,TRBD2,few,TRBJ2-1,CASSVAGNSYNEQFF,TGTGCCAGCAGTGTAGCGGGTAACTCCTACAATGAGCAGTTCTTC
TRBV24-1,TRBD2,NA,TRBJ2-1,CATGEGGLRSSYNEQFF,TGTGCCACCGGAGAGGGAGGGCTAAGGAGCTCCTACAATGAGCAGTTCTTC
TRBV20-1,NA,NA,TRBJ2-7,CSAPRVSGQGYEQYF,TGCAGTGCCCCGCGGGTCAGCGGGCAGGGCTACGAGCAGTACTTC
TRBV27,NA,NA,TRBJ1-2,CASGIVGAGNYGYTF,TGTGCCAGCGGCATAGTGGGGGCTGGTAACTATGGCTACACCTTC
TRBV2,TRBD1,many,TRBJ1-2,CARGDRGNGYTF,TGTGCCCGGGGGGACAGGGGGAATGGCTACACCTTC